This record concerns one T cell receptor beta chain sequence. Its target is not known. The CDR3 extends over 17 amino acids. V was clipped by 3 bases and J by 1 base, with 18 bases between them. Germline V gene sequence: CDR1 MDHEN, CDR2 SYDVKM. A second PCR, run for roughly 6 to 11 cycles, used a sample-barcoded 5' primer plus a J-beta primer mix. Each cDNA molecule was tagged by a template-switch adaptor that had 12 random nucleotides. TCRdb re-called the 5' RACE reads with MiXCR, one entry per CDR3 protein. The table shows roughly 800,000 distinct CDR3 sequences, with about 34% occurring only once. These data are taken from a study of blood T cells in healthy people across ages. Findings and limits, study-wide: In the absence of known donor CMV status, changes in expanded clonotypes were possibly confounded. Getting older went along with TCR beta diversity per million T cells dropping roughly linearly. Using unsorted PBMCs precluded a conclusive naive versus antigen-experienced comparison.

This receptor was taken from a young man in good health. The sample consisted of blood. This rearrangement joins TRBV28 to TRBJ1-1; a possible D gene is TRBD1 (5 bases). The DNA of the CDR3 is TGTGCCAGCAGTTTCCCGCCGGGGGAGGTGTCGAACACTGAAGCTTTCTTT. It codes for CASSFPPGEVSNTEAFF. Based on the CDR3 plus reference TRBV28 and TRBJ1-1, the full variable domain is DVKVTQSSRYLVKRTGEKVFLECVQDMDHENMFWYRQDPGLGLRLIYFSYDVKMKEKGDIPEGYSVSREKKERFSLILESASTNQTSMYLCASSFPPGEVSNTEAFFGQGTRLTVV.